Sequencing of this T cell receptor (beta chain) was carried out in a study of blood T cell repertoires in COVID-19. Study summary: Acute and convalescent COVID-19 specimens originated in the United States, Italy and Spain. PBMCs, B-cell-depleted T cells, or T cells provided the cDNA or gDNA that made up the material.

Original processing notes: Reference gene primer amplification gave estimated nucleated cell counts. Clones were sequenced by immunoSEQ multiplex PCR, and TCRdb holds only the in-frame ones, with some missing. V, J and clone size were drawn from that table, and D and trimming were deduced from the DNA. The table shows under 250,000 clones, with about nine tenths occurring only once. Germline V gene sequence: CDR1 SGDLS, CDR2 YYNGEE. This CDR3 is 15 amino acids long. The V segment lost 4 bases and the J segment 5 bases; nucleotides outside the gene matches: 3. Material: peripheral blood. This TCR derives from a man between 60 and 70 years old who had recovered from COVID-19. The rearrangement joins TRBV9 to TRBJ2-2, with 12 bases fitting TRBD2. This CDR3 is CASSLGLAGTGELFF. CDR3 bases: TGTGCCAGCAGCCTCGGACTAGCGGGAACCGGGGAGCTGTTTTTT.